One and the same sample provided the 9 T cell receptor beta chains below, sequenced in a study of CD8 T cells in ankylosing spondylitis. One entry per CDR3 protein results from TCRdb running MiXCR on the 5' RACE reads. Of some 8,600 distinct CDR3 sequences listed, 3% to 5% are singletons. What was sequenced was blood, either unsorted or a sorted T cell fraction (not recorded which). These receptor sequences come from a female donor with ankylosing spondylitis or in good health (not recorded which).

This clonotype ranks as medium-sized. This sequence joins TRBV9 and TRBJ2-2; 10 nucleotides line up with TRBD1. CDR3 length: 17 residues. V shed 4 bases and J 6 bases; nucleotides not matched to a gene: 12. Germline CDR1 SGDLS, CDR2 YYNGEE. The CDR3 spells CASSPSPGQGYPGELFF. CDR3 DNA: TGTGCCAGCAGCCCCTCGCCGGGACAGGGGTACCCCGGGGAGCTGTTTTTT.

This clonotype was detected ten times or more. The chain links TRBV9 to TRBJ2-7; 8 bases line up with TRBD2. V lost 0 bases to trimming and J lost 5 bases; unmatched junction nucleotides: 1. Germline CDR1 SGDLS, CDR2 YYNGEE. This CDR3 comprises 13 residues. The CDR3 is CASSVGAGDEQYF. CDR3 DNA sequence: TGTGCCAGCAGCGTAGGAGCGGGGGACGAGCAGTACTTC.

This clonotype was observed at least ten times. V usage is TRBV9 and J usage is TRBJ1-1, with 7 bases matching TRBD1. The CDR3 runs 14 residues. Germline CDR1 SGDLS, CDR2 YYNGEE. After removal of 0 bases from V and 6 bases from J, the junction contained 5 bases not matched to a gene. The CDR3 sequence: CASSVGDRGPEAFF. In DNA, the CDR3 is TGTGCCAGCAGCGTAGGGGACAGAGGTCCTGAAGCTTTCTTT.

This clonotype has a handful of counts. This chain uses TRBV9 with TRBJ1-1, with a possible D match to TRBD1 (6 bases). The CDR3 consists of 14 residues. V lost 0 bases to trimming and J lost 3 bases, with 9 bases between them. Germline CDR1 is SGDLS and CDR2 is YYNGEE. The CDR3 nucleotides read TGTGCCAGCAGCGTAGGGGGGGCCGACACTGAAGCTTTCTTT. It encodes CASSVGGADTEAFF. The full variable domain, completed using reference TRBV9 and TRBJ1-1, is DSGVTQTPKHLITATGQRVTLRCSPRSGDLSVYWYQQSLDQGLQFLIQYYNGEERAKGNILERFSAQQFPDLHSELNLSSLELGDSALYFCASSVGGADTEAFFGQGTRLTVV.

This clonotype was counted ten times or more. This sequence joins TRBV9 and TRBJ2-7; TRBD1 agrees at 8 bases. Germline V gene data show CDR1 as SGDLS and CDR2 as YYNGEE. The V and J ends lost 4 bases and 4 bases, in that order; junction bases with no gene match: 7. This CDR3 spans 14 amino acids. CDR3 residues: CASSLGQVPYEQYF. CDR3 DNA sequence: TGTGCCAGCAGCCTGGGACAGGTACCTTACGAGCAGTACTTC.

In this sample, this clonotype turned up a few times. This sequence joins TRBV9 and TRBJ2-3, with D perhaps being TRBD1 or TRBD2 (6 bases each). This CDR3 has 15 residues. From germline, CDR1 is SGDLS and CDR2 YYNGEE. The ends were cut back, 5 bases at V and 6 bases at J, with 19 bases in the middle. The CDR3 nucleotides are TGTGCCAGCAGTGGGCCCGGGGGCCCAGCGGATACGCAGTATTTT. Encoded protein: CASSGPGGPADTQYF.

This sequence joins TRBV9 and TRBJ2-6; possible D gene TRBD2, 6 bases. CDR3 size: 17 residues. V dropped 4 bases and J dropped 0 bases, with 14 bases sitting between them. The germline gives CDR1 SGDLS, CDR2 YYNGEE. The CDR3 DNA follows: TGTGCCAGCAGCCTCTACGGGGGTCACTCTGGGGCCAACGTCCTGACTTTC. Translating it yields CASSLYGGHSGANVLTF. Full variable domain (rest looked up from reference TRBV9 and TRBJ2-6): DSGVTQTPKHLITATGQRVTLRCSPRSGDLSVYWYQQSLDQGLQFLIQYYNGEERAKGNILERFSAQQFPDLHSELNLSSLELGDSALYFCASSLYGGHSGANVLTFGAGSRLTVL.

The J gene is TRBJ1-3, the V gene TRBV9, with D unresolved. The CDR3 length is 14 residues. Per the germline V gene, CDR1 is SGDLS and CDR2 is YYNGEE. V lost 0 bases to trimming and J lost 2 bases, with 6 bases between them. CDR3 region: CASSVAAAGNTIYF. CDR3 coding DNA: TGTGCCAGCAGCGTAGCGGCGGCTGGAAACACCATATATTTT. The variable domain in full, completed from reference TRBV9 and TRBJ1-3, reads DSGVTQTPKHLITATGQRVTLRCSPRSGDLSVYWYQQSLDQGLQFLIQYYNGEERAKGNILERFSAQQFPDLHSELNLSSLELGDSALYFCASSVAAAGNTIYFGEGSWLTVV.

This clonotype showed up many times. The chain links TRBV9 to TRBJ2-1; 10 bases are a match to TRBD2. Germline V CDR1 and CDR2: SGDLS, YYNGEE. V shed 0 bases, J shed 7 bases, and the junction held 7 bases outside the gene matches. The CDR3 is 16 amino acids. CDR3 amino acids: CASSVARSGGRNEQFF. The CDR3 DNA is TGTGCCAGCAGCGTAGCTCGTAGCGGGGGGCGGAATGAGCAGTTCTTC.